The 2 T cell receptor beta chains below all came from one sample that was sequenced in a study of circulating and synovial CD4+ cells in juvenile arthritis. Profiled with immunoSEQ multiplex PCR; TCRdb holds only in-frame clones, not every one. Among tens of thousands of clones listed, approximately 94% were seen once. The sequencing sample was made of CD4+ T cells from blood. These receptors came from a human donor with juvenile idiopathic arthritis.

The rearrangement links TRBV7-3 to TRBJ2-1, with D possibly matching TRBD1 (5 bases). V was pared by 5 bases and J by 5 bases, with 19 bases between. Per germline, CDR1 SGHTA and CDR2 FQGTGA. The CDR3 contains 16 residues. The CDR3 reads CASSRTSPNWDNEQFF. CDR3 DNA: TGTGCCAGCAGCAGGACATCACCAAACTGGGACAATGAGCAGTTCTTC. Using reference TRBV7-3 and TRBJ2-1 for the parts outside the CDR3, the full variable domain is GAGVSQTPSNKVTEKGKYVELRCDPISGHTALYWYRQSLGQGPEFLIYFQGTGAADDSGLPNDRFFAVRPEGSVSTLKIQRTERGDSAVYLCASSRTSPNWDNEQFFGPGTRLTVL.

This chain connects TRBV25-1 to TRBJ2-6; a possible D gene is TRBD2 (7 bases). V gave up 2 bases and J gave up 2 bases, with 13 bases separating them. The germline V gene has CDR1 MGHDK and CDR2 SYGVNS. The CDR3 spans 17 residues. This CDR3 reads CASSEVGGGTGANVLTF. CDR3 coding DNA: TGTGCCAGCAGTGAAGTGGGGGGGGGCACTGGGGCCAACGTCCTGACTTTC.